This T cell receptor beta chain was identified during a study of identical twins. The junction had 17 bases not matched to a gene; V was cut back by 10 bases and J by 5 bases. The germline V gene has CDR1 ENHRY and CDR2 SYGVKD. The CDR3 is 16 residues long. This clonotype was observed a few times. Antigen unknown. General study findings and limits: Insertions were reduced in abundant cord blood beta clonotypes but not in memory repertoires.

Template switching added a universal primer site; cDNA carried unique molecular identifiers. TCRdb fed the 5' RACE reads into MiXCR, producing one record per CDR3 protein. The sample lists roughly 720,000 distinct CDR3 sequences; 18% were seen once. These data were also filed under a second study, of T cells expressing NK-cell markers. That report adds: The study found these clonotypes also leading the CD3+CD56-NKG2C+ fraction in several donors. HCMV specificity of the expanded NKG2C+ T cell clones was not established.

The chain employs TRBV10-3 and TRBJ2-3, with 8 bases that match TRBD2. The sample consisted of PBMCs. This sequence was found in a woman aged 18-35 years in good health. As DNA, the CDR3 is TGTGCCACCCGGTCGACGGACGGGAGGGCCGTAGATACGCAGTATTTT. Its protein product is CATRSTDGRAVDTQYF.